The 19 T cell receptor beta chains listed next were all sequenced from one sample in a study of blood T cell repertoires in COVID-19. Measured with immunoSEQ multiplex PCR; TCRdb has only the in-frame clones, and not every one. The sample has roughly 87,000 clones; approximately 88% are singletons. The sample taken for sequencing was peripheral blood. The receptors stem from a woman aged 60-75 years with acute or convalescent COVID-19.

J is TRBJ2-1 and V is TRBV3-1 (or the pseudogene TRBV3-2); TRBD2 is a possible D gene (6 bases). Germline V lookup: CDR1 LGHDT, CDR2 YNNKEL (reference sequence). The length of the CDR3 is 12 residues. The V and J ends lost 4 bases and 10 bases respectively, with 11 bases between them. CDR3 amino acids: CASSLLAEEQFF. The CDR3 nucleotides are TGTGCCAGCAGCCTACTAGCCGAGGAGCAGTTCTTC.

This clone was detected many times. Other nucleotide sequences in the sample specify the same CDR3. The V and J genes are TRBV2 and TRBJ1-4, with D perhaps TRBD1 (6 bases). Germline V lookup: CDR1 SNHLY, CDR2 FYNNEI. Trimming cost V 6 bases and J 7 bases, with 9 bases left between them. The CDR3 sequence is 12 residues long. DNA of the CDR3: TGTGCCAGCAGGACAGGTCGTGAAAAACTGTTTTTT. Its protein is CASRTGREKLFF.

The gene calls are TRBV3-1 (or the pseudogene TRBV3-2) and TRBJ1-1; 8 positions match TRBD1. V was pared by 6 bases and J by 10 bases, with 10 bases of the junction left unmatched. This CDR3 comprises 13 residues. Germline-derived CDR1 and CDR2 are LGHDT and YNNKEL (reference sequence). CDR3 sequence reads: CASSRTGLIGAFF. CDR3 bases: TGTGCCAGCAGTCGGACAGGGCTAATCGGAGCTTTCTTT.

The V call is TRBV3-1 (or the pseudogene TRBV3-2), the J call TRBJ2-1, with 10 bases aligning to TRBD2. V lost 2 bases and J lost 7; bases outside the gene matches: 2. Germline V CDR1 and CDR2: LGHDT, YNNKEL (reference sequence). The CDR3 covers 14 residues. In DNA, the CDR3 is TGTGCCAGCAGCCAATCGGGACTAGCGAATGAGCAGTTCTTC. Translating gives CASSQSGLANEQFF.

V usage is TRBV30 and J usage is TRBJ1-2; D is possibly TRBD1 (6 bases). Germline CDR1 GTSNPN, CDR2 SVGIG (reference sequence). The CDR3 has 14 residues. V was clipped by 2 bases and J by 3 bases, with 13 bases between them. The CDR3 region is CAWSLEGGDYGYTF. CDR3 bases: TGTGCCTGGAGTCTGGAAGGGGGTGACTATGGCTACACCTTC.

The chain has TRBV11-3 and TRBJ2-1; TRBD1 might be the D (6 bases). The germline V and J ends were trimmed by 5 bases and 8 bases, with 22 bases remaining between them. Germline lookup yields CDR1 SGHNT and CDR2 YENEEA. The CDR3 totals 16 residues. DNA of the CDR3: TGTGCCAGCAGCACGCCCCGTACAGGGTTTGGCGATGAGCAGTTCTTC. The encoded protein is CASSTPRTGFGDEQFF.

V is TRBV7-9 and J is TRBJ1-2, with D maybe TRBD1 (6 bases). Germline values: CDR1 SEHNR, CDR2 FQNEAQ (reference sequence). The CDR3 is 14 amino acids. Trimming removed 5 bases at V and 2 bases at J, with 12 bases between. The CDR3 sequence: CASSPQGPNYGYTF. The CDR3 region has the DNA TGTGCCAGCAGCCCTCAGGGGCCGAACTATGGCTACACCTTC.

The chain is built from TRBV24-1 and TRBJ1-5; TRBD1 matches 7 bases. The CDR3 is made up of 16 amino acids. The germline gives CDR1 KGHDR, CDR2 SFDVKD. Trimming at V came to 4 bases and at J to 4 bases, leaving 9 bases not matched to a gene. Here the CDR3 reads CATSDTGTEINQPQHF. The CDR3 DNA is TGTGCCACCAGTGACACCGGGACAGAAATAAATCAGCCCCAGCATTTT.

The genes are TRBV3-1 (or the pseudogene TRBV3-2) and TRBJ1-5; D is possibly TRBD1 (6 bases). The germline gives CDR1 LGHDT, CDR2 YNNKEL (reference sequence). V lost 0 bases and J 4 bases, leaving 10 bases between the germline ends. This CDR3 comprises 15 residues. In DNA form, the CDR3 reads TGTGCCAGCAGCCAAGATGCCAGGGGTAATCAGCCCCAGCATTTT. It specifies CASSQDARGNQPQHF.

This clone was counted ten times or more. V usage is TRBV27 and J usage is TRBJ2-4, with TRBD1 identical over 9 bases. The CDR3 is 13 amino acids. With V trimmed by 6 bases and J by 7 bases, 4 bases remained unmatched. Germline-derived CDR1 and CDR2 are MNHEY and SMNVEV (reference sequence). The CDR3 DNA follows: TGTGCCAGCAGAGGGACAGGGAAGAACATTCAGTACTTC. It codes for CASRGTGKNIQYF.

This clone showed up many times. CDR3 sequence reads: CASSLEPSGAREQYF. CDR3 DNA sequence: TGTGCCAGCAGCTTAGAACCTAGCGGGGCGCGGGAGCAGTACTTC. The rearrangement uses TRBV11-2 and TRBJ2-7, with TRBD2 identical over 9 bases. The V gene's germline CDR1 is SGHAT and CDR2 FQNNGV. Trimming removed 0 bases from V and 7 bases from J; junction bases left unmatched: 7. The CDR3 contains 15 residues.

This clone occurred a few times. The rearrangement uses TRBV4-1 and TRBJ1-2; D uncertain. Trimming pared 3 bases from V and 2 bases from J, leaving 10 bases between. This CDR3 region has 14 residues. Germline CDR1 is MGHRA and CDR2 is YSYEKL. CDR3 loop: CASSHLGANYGYTF. In DNA form, the CDR3 reads TGCGCCAGCAGCCACCTGGGCGCAAACTATGGCTACACCTTC.

For this clone: Sequence at one end of the junction differs from germline and may be a read error. The V and J genes are TRBV30 and TRBJ2-2; 10 bases align to TRBD1. The CDR3 consists of 16 residues. Germline values: CDR1 GTSNPN, CDR2 SVGIG (reference sequence). Written as DNA, the CDR3 is TGTGTCTGGAGTCCCGCGGGGACAGGGGTTCCCGGGGAGCTGTTTTTT. It encodes CVWSPAGTGVPGELFF.

The V gene is TRBV3-1 (or the pseudogene TRBV3-2), the J gene TRBJ1-6; a possible D gene is TRBD1 (5 bases). Germline loops: CDR1 LGHDT, CDR2 YNNKEL (reference sequence). There are 15 residues in the CDR3. Trimming shortened V by 0 bases and J by 7 bases, and 10 bases separated the two germline ends. DNA for the CDR3: TGTGCCAGCAGCCAAGAGCCAGGGTTGAATTCACCCCTCCACTTT. The encoded protein is CASSQEPGLNSPLHF.

The chain combines TRBV7-3 with TRBJ1-6, with no clear D. Germline V lookup: CDR1 SGHTA, CDR2 FQGTGA. The CDR3 length is 12 residues. Trimming stripped 3 bases from V and 7 bases from J, with 4 bases between. CDR3 nucleotides: TGTGCCAGCAGCTTGGAGAATTCACCCCTCCACTTT. It is translated as CASSLENSPLHF.

CDR3 sequence: CASNLSQNSPLHF. CDR3 DNA: TGTGCCAGCAACTTGTCTCAAAATTCACCCCTCCACTTT. This chain links TRBV12-3 or TRBV12-4 with TRBJ1-6, with D hard to call. The CDR3 extends over 13 amino acids. Trimming stripped 7 bases from V and 7 bases from J, with 11 bases between.

V is TRBV12-3 or TRBV12-4 and J is TRBJ1-5; the D is unclear. With 6 bases removed from V and 3 bases from J, the gap between germline ends came to 9 bases. The CDR3 runs to 13 residues. CDR3 sequence reads: CASRLALNQPQHF. In nucleotides, the CDR3 is TGTGCCAGCAGATTGGCCCTCAATCAGCCCCAGCATTTT.

The chain combines TRBV11-2 with TRBJ2-7, with D tentatively TRBD1 (5 bases). Trimming pared 4 bases from V and 3 bases from J, leaving 19 bases between. The CDR3 covers 16 residues. CDR1 and CDR2 from the germline V gene are SGHAT and FQNNGV. The CDR3 protein is CASSYSLGQGGYEQYF. The CDR3 DNA reads TGTGCCAGCAGCTATAGCCTGGGGCAGGGTGGCTACGAGCAGTACTTC.

The CDR3 DNA reads as TGTGCCAGCAGCCCAAGACAGATCTCTAATTCACCCCTCCACTTT. Amino acids: CASSPRQISNSPLHF. This chain connects TRBV2 to TRBJ1-6; TRBD1 is a possible D gene (5 bases). Germline values: CDR1 SNHLY, CDR2 FYNNEI. CDR3 length equals 15 residues. Trimming shortened V by 6 bases and J by 6 bases, and 15 bases separated the two germline ends. Full variable domain (remainder filled in from reference TRBV2 and TRBJ1-6): EPEVTQTPSHQVTQMGQEVILRCVPISNHLYFYWYRQILGQKVEFLVSFYNNEISEKSEIFDDQFSVERPDGSNFTLKIRSTKLEDSAMYFCASSPRQISNSPLHFGNGTRLTVT.